This entry lists 29 T cell receptor beta chains sequenced from one sample in a study of T cell repertoires in cytomegalovirus infection. One entry per CDR3 protein results from TCRdb running MiXCR on the reads. The sample yields some 920,000 distinct CDR3 sequences, approximately 31% seen once. Their antigens are not known. Specimen: cultured CD8+ T cells from PBMCs, collected from culture after CMV antigen stimulation. Source of these receptors: a human donor in good health (CMV status not recorded). Some clones in this sample may be carry-over from other donors' samples.

For this clonotype: The junction and the germline gene differ at one end; a read error may be behind it. The chain uses TRBV14 and TRBJ2-1; 7 bases line up with TRBD2. Germline V gene data show CDR1 as SGHDN and CDR2 as FVKESK. This CDR3 spans 14 amino acids. The CDR3 loop reads CAGRPHGGWDEQFF. CDR3 sequence (DNA): TGTGCCGGCAGACCCCACGGGGGGTGGGATGAGCAGTTCTTC.

V and J are TRBV12-5 and TRBJ2-7, with TRBD2 matching over 8 bases. Germline lookup yields CDR1 LGHNT and CDR2 FRNRAP. After removal of 7 bases from V and 3 bases from J, the junction contained 5 bases not matched to a gene. The CDR3 spans 13 residues. CDR3 nucleotides: TGTGCTAGTGCCTCGGGAGGGAACTACGAGCAGTACTTC. Translating gives CASASGGNYEQYF. The whole variable domain, filled in from reference TRBV12-5 and TRBJ2-7, reads DARVTQTPRHKVTEMGQEVTMRCQPILGHNTVFWYRQTMMQGLELLAYFRNRAPLDDSGMPKDRFSAEMPDATLATLKIQPSEPRDSAVYFCASASGGNYEQYFGPGTRLTVT.

A few counts support this clonotype. As DNA, the CDR3 is TGTGCCACCGGACTAGCGTTAAACAATGAGCAGTTCTTC. Its protein is CATGLALNNEQFF. The genes are TRBV6-2 or TRBV6-3 and TRBJ2-1, with 9 positions matching TRBD2. CDR3 size: 13 residues. Trimming at V came to 10 bases and at J to 5 bases, leaving 6 bases not matched to a gene. The germline V gene has CDR1 MNHEY and CDR2 SVGEGT.

This clonotype was seen a few times. The rearrangement links TRBV29-1 to TRBJ1-5; 9 bases align to TRBD1. J gave up 15 bases and V 3 bases, and 6 bases lay outside the gene matches. The germline V gene encodes CDR1 SQVTM and CDR2 ANQGSEA. The CDR3 runs to 11 residues. The CDR3 sequence: CSVEEGTGRHF. The DNA of the CDR3 is TGCAGCGTTGAGGAGGGGACAGGGCGGCATTTT.

The genes are TRBV3-1 and TRBJ2-3; D unclear. The CDR3 consists of 16 residues. Germline CDR1 is LGHDT and CDR2 is YNNKEL (reference sequence). V lost 0 bases to trimming and J lost 1 base, with 11 bases between them. This CDR3 is CASSQDHPVGTDTQYF. Written as DNA, the CDR3 is TGTGCCAGCAGCCAAGACCATCCGGTAGGCACAGATACGCAGTATTTT.

This CDR3 reads CASSSSGGSQRGTDTQYF. In DNA, the CDR3 is TGTGCCAGCAGTTCTAGCGGGGGGTCGCAACGGGGCACAGATACGCAGTATTTT. This chain uses TRBV12-3 or TRBV12-4 with TRBJ2-3; the match to TRBD2 covers 11 bases. The CDR3 has 18 residues. The ends lost 4 bases at V and 1 base at J; junction bases unmatched: 10.

The chain has TRBV27 and TRBJ1-4; TRBD1 matches 9 bases. The germline V gene encodes CDR1 MNHEY and CDR2 SMNVEV (reference sequence). Trimming took 4 bases from V and 8 from J; bases not matched to a gene: 8. This CDR3 has 15 residues. The CDR3 bases are TGTGCCAGCAGTTACGGGACAGGGAGAGCCGAAAAACTGTTTTTT. It codes for CASSYGTGRAEKLFF.

For this clonotype: With a much larger clone just one base away, this may be a read error. The J gene is TRBJ2-3, the V gene TRBV6-1; no firm D call. CDR1 MNHNS and CDR2 SASEGT come from the germline V gene. The CDR3 runs to 17 residues. The CDR3 here is CASSEWWASLSTNTQYF. The CDR3 DNA is TGTGCCAGCAGTGAATGGTGGGCCAGCCTTAGCACAAATACGCAGTATTTT.

The rearrangement joins TRBV10-2 to TRBJ2-5; 7 positions match TRBD2. With 6 bases clipped from V and 2 bases from J, the junction kept 9 bases outside the gene matches. The CDR3 is made up of 15 amino acids. Per germline, CDR1 WSHSY and CDR2 SAAADI. CDR3 amino acids: CASSEAGSPQETQYF. The CDR3 nucleotides are TGCGCCAGCAGCGAAGCGGGGAGCCCGCAAGAGACCCAGTACTTC.

To note about this clonotype: One end of the junction varies from germline; a read error may be responsible. The chain recombines TRBV3-1 with TRBJ2-1; no clear D. The CDR3 extends over 15 amino acids. Germline loops: CDR1 LGHDT, CDR2 YNNKEL (reference sequence). The CDR3 bases are TGTGCCAGCAACCAAGAGGCCTCAGAGTACAATGAGCAGTTCTTC. It encodes CASNQEASEYNEQFF.

The rearrangement uses TRBV5-6 and TRBJ2-1, with a tentative D call TRBD1 (5 bases). CDR3 length: 14 amino acids. Germline V gene data show CDR1 as SGHDT and CDR2 as YYEEEE. V gave up 5 bases and J gave up 1 base, with 10 bases separating them. CDR3 residues: CASRSRQSYNEQFF. The CDR3 coding sequence is TGTGCCAGCAGATCTAGACAGTCCTACAATGAGCAGTTCTTC. Variable domain in full (rest from reference TRBV5-6 and TRBJ2-1): DAGVTQSPTHLIKTRGQQVTLRCSPKSGHDTVSWYQQALGQGPQFIFQYYEEEERQRGNFPDRFSGHQFPNYSSELNVNALLLGDSALYLCASRSRQSYNEQFFGPGTRLTVL.

This clonotype came up a few times. The gene calls are TRBV7-9 and TRBJ2-7; D tentatively reads TRBD1 or TRBD2 (6 bases each). The V and J ends lost 4 bases and 3 bases respectively, with 10 bases between them. The CDR3 extends over 13 amino acids. The germline CDR1 and CDR2 sequences are SEHNR and FQNEAQ (reference sequence). This CDR3 reads CASSSGADYEQYV. Written as DNA, the CDR3 is TGTGCCAGCAGCTCGGGGGCAGACTACGAGCAGTACGTC.

This chain connects TRBV6-2 or TRBV6-3 to TRBJ1-5; 11 nucleotides line up with TRBD1. After removal of 9 bases from V and 5 bases from J, the junction contained 6 bases not matched to a gene. The germline V gene encodes CDR1 MNHEY and CDR2 SVGEGT. This CDR3 has 14 residues. The CDR3 DNA reads as TGTGCCAGTGCCCCGGGACAGGGGGATCAGCCCCAGCATTTT. Amino acids: CASAPGQGDQPQHF.

The chain recombines TRBV4-1 with TRBJ2-3; TRBD2 matches 7 bases. Trimming cost V 0 bases and J 0 bases; bases outside gene matches: 3. The CDR3 consists of 16 residues. Germline V gene sequence: CDR1 MGHRA, CDR2 YSYEKL. The CDR3 region has the DNA TGCGCCAGCAGCCAAGAAGGCGGGGGAAGCACAGATACGCAGTATTTT. It yields the protein CASSQEGGGSTDTQYF.

The chain uses TRBV20-1 and TRBJ1-1, with 7 positions matching TRBD1. V was pared by 0 bases and J by 4 bases, with 8 bases of the junction left unmatched. Per the germline V gene, CDR1 is DFQATT and CDR2 is SNEGSKA (reference sequence). The CDR3 is 15 amino acids. CDR3 amino acids: CSARDLNRGFTEAFF. For the CDR3, the DNA is TGCAGTGCTAGAGACCTGAACAGGGGATTCACTGAAGCTTTCTTT.

This clonotype was counted between two and nine times. The rearrangement joins TRBV5-1 to TRBJ1-2; D not certain. From germline, CDR1 is SGHRS and CDR2 YFSETQ. This CDR3 comprises 15 residues. With 2 bases removed from V and 5 bases from J, the gap between germline ends came to 16 bases. The CDR3 coding sequence is TGCGCCAGCAGCTTAGCAAGGGTTTCTCGTTATGGCTACACCTTC. Its translation is CASSLARVSRYGYTF.

CDR3 sequence: CASSYGQGAGANVLTF. The CDR3 bases are TGTGCCAGCAGCTACGGACAGGGTGCTGGGGCCAACGTCCTGACTTTC. J is TRBJ2-6 and V is TRBV13; 8 bases are a match to TRBD1. Germline V gives CDR1 PRHDT, CDR2 FYEKMQ (reference sequence). The CDR3 sequence is 16 residues long. J lost 2 bases, V lost 4 bases, and 4 bases had no gene match.

This clonotype has a handful of counts. The chain recombines TRBV7-9 with TRBJ2-7, with TRBD1 as a possible D gene (5 bases). CDR1 is SEHNR and CDR2 is FQNEAQ in the germline V gene (reference sequence). V lost 2 bases and J 5 bases, leaving 22 bases between the germline ends. The CDR3 contains 17 residues. CDR3 sequence (DNA): TGTGCCAGCAGCTTATGTGTGGGGCTCACCTTTTGCCACGAGCAGTACGTC. Translated, it gives CASSLCVGLTFCHEQYV.

This clonotype was seen once. The V gene is TRBV6-2 or TRBV6-3, the J gene TRBJ2-6, with D perhaps TRBD2 (5 bases). This CDR3 region has 19 residues. Germline V gives CDR1 MNHEY, CDR2 SVGEGT. The ends were cut back, 0 bases at V and 0 bases at J, with 15 bases in the middle. For the CDR3, the DNA is TGTGCCAGCAGTTACTCGGCTTTGATAACTAGCTCTGGGGCCAACGTCCTGACTTTC. Translated, it gives CASSYSALITSSGANVLTF.

A few counts support this clonotype. The chain carries TRBV7-9 and TRBJ1-3; maybe TRBD1 (6 bases). This CDR3 comprises 15 residues. V lost 6 bases, J lost 3 bases, and 15 bases lay in between. Germline loops: CDR1 SEHNR, CDR2 FQNEAQ (reference sequence). The CDR3 spells CASRSTGSGGNTIYF. In nucleotides, the CDR3 is TGTGCCAGCAGGTCTACAGGGTCAGGTGGAAACACCATATATTTT.

Only a few counts were recorded for this clonotype. The V call is TRBV5-4, the J call TRBJ1-4, with D unclear. CDR1 is SGHNT, CDR2 YYREEE, per germline (reference sequence). Trimming shortened V by 4 bases and J by 6 bases, and 19 bases separated the two germline ends. CDR3 length: 16 amino acids. CDR3 amino acids: CASSQYRGEDDEKLFF. The DNA of the CDR3 is TGTGCCAGCAGCCAATACCGCGGCGAGGATGATGAAAAACTGTTTTTT.

The rearrangement links TRBV14 to TRBJ1-1; D call uncertain. CDR3 length: 13 amino acids. V was trimmed by 1 base and J by 7 bases, leaving 10 bases between them. The germline CDR1 and CDR2 sequences are SGHDN and FVKESK. The CDR3: CASSQVRFGEAFF. The CDR3 DNA sequence: TGTGCCAGCAGCCAAGTACGGTTTGGTGAAGCTTTCTTT.

The rearrangement joins TRBV11-2 to TRBJ2-2; no clear D. The CDR3 is 12 amino acids. Germline values: CDR1 SGHAT, CDR2 FQNNGV. Trimming stripped 5 bases from V and 9 bases from J, with 10 bases between. For the CDR3, the DNA is TGTGCCAGCAGCCCCGATGGGAGGGAGCTGTTTTTT. This encodes CASSPDGRELFF.

This clonotype was seen more than once but under ten times. The chain joins TRBV6-5 to TRBJ2-5; D unresolved. The CDR3 sequence is 15 residues long. Germline V gene sequence: CDR1 MNHEY, CDR2 SVGAGI. Trimming took off 3 bases at V and 1 base at J, with 12 bases between the two ends. CDR3 sequence reads: CASSYSTFLQETQYF. CDR3 DNA: TGTGCCAGCAGTTATTCGACGTTCCTCCAAGAGACCCAGTACTTC.

The chain uses TRBV2 and TRBJ1-4; 9 bases fit TRBD1. CDR1 is SNHLY, CDR2 FYNNEI, per germline. J lost 8 bases, V lost 7 bases, and 8 bases had no gene match. The CDR3 extends over 14 amino acids. CDR3 in amino acids: CASIDDRGEEKLFF. In DNA form, the CDR3 reads TGTGCCAGCATCGACGACAGGGGGGAAGAAAAACTGTTTTTT.

This clonotype was seen a few times. The chain recombines TRBV7-6 with TRBJ2-5, with D unclear. Germline-derived CDR1 and CDR2 are SGHVS and FNYEAQ. Trimming took off 2 bases at V and 5 bases at J, with 12 bases between the two ends. This CDR3 comprises 14 residues. DNA of the CDR3: TGTGCCAGCAGCTTAAAGGGTAGGATGGAGACCCAGTACTTC. Translating it yields CASSLKGRMETQYF.

This clonotype was recorded many times. The rearrangement joins TRBV10-2 to TRBJ1-3, with D hard to call. CDR1 WSHSY and CDR2 SAAADI come from the germline V gene. The CDR3 sequence is 16 residues long. Trimming pared 5 bases from V and 1 base from J, leaving 15 bases between. The CDR3 reads CASSPNSGRSGNTIYF. CDR3 sequence (DNA): TGCGCCAGCAGTCCCAACTCGGGGAGGTCTGGAAACACCATATATTTT.

This clonotype showed up just a few times. V and J are TRBV7-8 and TRBJ1-3; D is possibly TRBD1 (6 bases). V was trimmed by 3 bases and J by 1 base, leaving 10 bases between them. The CDR3 is 15 amino acids. Germline V gene lookup returns CDR1 SGHVS and CDR2 FQNEAQ. This CDR3 reads CASSLLQGSGNTIYF. The CDR3 DNA reads TGTGCCAGCAGCTTGCTACAGGGTTCTGGAAACACCATATATTTT.

CDR3 DNA: TGCAGTGCTAGCCCCTCACAGGGAAGGACTAATGAAAAACTGTTTTTT. This encodes CSASPSQGRTNEKLFF. The chain is built from TRBV20-1 and TRBJ1-4; tentatively, D is TRBD1 (6 bases). The V and J ends lost 3 bases and 2 bases respectively, with 16 bases between them. This CDR3 is built from 16 residues. Germline V gene lookup returns CDR1 DFQATT and CDR2 SNEGSKA (reference sequence).